This T cell receptor (beta chain) was obtained from a study of blood T cell repertoires in COVID-19. Overall study context: T cells, B-cell-depleted T cells, or PBMCs provided the cDNA or gDNA that served as material.

Assay used: immunoSEQ multiplex PCR; TCRdb lists only in-frame clones, some missing. The sample carries 350,000 to 450,000 clones, about 91% recorded once. The germline V gene has CDR1 MDHEN and CDR2 SYDVKM. V shed 1 base, J shed 0 bases, and the junction held 3 bases outside the gene matches. This CDR3 contains 15 residues. The chain uses TRBV28 and TRBJ2-7, with 7 bases fitting TRBD1. This sequence originates from a woman between 40 and 55 years old with COVID-19, enrolled during active disease. Material: peripheral blood. This chain's CDR3 is CASSLLGQSSYEQYF. The CDR3 coding sequence is TGTGCCAGCAGTTTATTGGGACAGAGCTCCTACGAGCAGTACTTC. Together with reference TRBV28 and TRBJ2-7, the CDR3 gives the full variable domain: DVKVTQSSRYLVKRTGEKVFLECVQDMDHENMFWYRQDPGLGLRLIYFSYDVKMKEKGDIPEGYSVSREKKERFSLILESASTNQTSMYLCASSLLGQSSYEQYFGPGTRLTVT.